Detailed here is one TCR beta chain. No antigen is known for it. Using immunoSEQ multiplex PCR, the repertoire was profiled, and TCRdb retains in-frame clones only, with some absent. The sample lists about 120,000 clones, approximately 87% seen once, with over 3% in the top ten. This record comes from a study of T cell responses to AZD1222 COVID-19 vaccine. Points from the study as a whole: Of the AZD1222 recipients, only 5 or 6 were seropositive at baseline. Close to half of spike-specific TCRs reportedly recognize unmutated variant regions. The donors showed a predominance of white British ancestry and of females, with possible underestimation of clonal diversity.

Trimming cost V 9 bases and J 4 bases; bases outside gene matches: 7. The germline V gene has CDR1 LNHDA and CDR2 SQIVND (reference sequence). The CDR3 runs to 14 residues. This sequence was found in an adult in good health. The genes are TRBV19 and TRBJ2-2; 8 nucleotides line up with TRBD1. Sequences were derived from peripheral blood, sampled on day 0 of AZD1222 vaccination. The CDR3 protein is CASHDRGGTGELFF. The CDR3 DNA reads as TGTGCCAGCCACGACAGGGGCGGCACCGGGGAGCTGTTTTTT. The whole variable domain, remainder taken from reference TRBV19 and TRBJ2-2, is DGGITQSPKYLFRKEGQNVTLSCEQNLNHDAMYWYRQDPGQGLRLIYYSQIVNDFQKGDIAEGYSVSREKKESFPLTVTSAQKNPTAFYLCASHDRGGTGELFFGEGSRLTVL.